This TCR beta chain was found in a study of chronic HIV infection and antiretroviral therapy. TCRdb used MiXCR to reprocess the 5' RACE reads, holding one entry per CDR3 protein. The sample includes roughly 50,000 distinct CDR3 sequences, 19% of them seen just once. Trimming removed 4 bases from V and 10 bases from J, with 11 bases in between. Germline CDR1 and CDR2: SGHAT and FQNNGV. This CDR3 spans 12 amino acids. This clonotype occurred a few times. This receptor was obtained from an adult who had HIV and had not received antiretroviral therapy, or was an uninfected healthy control (not recorded which). V usage is TRBV11-2 and J usage is TRBJ2-1, with D perhaps TRBD2 (6 bases). Input material: peripheral blood. The CDR3 loop is CASSSVGGEQFF. CDR3 DNA: TGTGCCAGCAGCTCGGTTGGGGGGGAGCAGTTCTTC.